The sequence of this TCR beta chain was determined in a study of identical twins. General study findings and limits: Researchers reported weaker excess twin sharing in beta out-of-frame sequences.

One entry per CDR3 protein, called by TCRdb with MiXCR from the 5' RACE reads. In the table there are 450,000 or so distinct CDR3 sequences, more than 13% of which are singletons. CDR1 ENHRY and CDR2 SYGVKD come from the germline V gene. CDR3 length equals 14 residues. Trimming pared 0 bases from V and 4 bases from J, leaving 8 bases between. As for this clonotype: The antigen is undetermined.

These sequences were also reported in another study, on yellow fever vaccine responses in identical twins.

The genes are TRBV10-3 and TRBJ2-3; D uncertain. Sequencing input: CD4+ T cells sorted from blood. The receptor comes from a woman aged 18-29 years in good health. CDR3 amino acids: CAISESPRPDTQYF. CDR3 bases: TGTGCCATCAGTGAGTCCCCGCGGCCAGATACGCAGTATTTT.